This T cell receptor beta chain was recovered during a study of T cells after yellow fever vaccination. On the study more broadly: Preparing low-cell-number fractions relied on SMART-Seq v4 Ultra Low Input. Findings and limits, study-wide: When the response was secondary, it was weaker but reached its peak faster, day 5 versus 15. Abundant bulk-derived clonotypes could contaminate FACS-sorted repertoires.

The CDR3 consists of 15 residues. Losses at the gene ends were 3 bases for V and 3 bases for J; bases not matched to a gene: 5. This clonotype appeared many times. The target antigen is unknown. TCRdb called the 5' RACE reads again in MiXCR, with one record for every CDR3 protein. This table holds hundreds of thousands of distinct CDR3 sequences, 8.7% found once. The chain has TRBV12-3 or TRBV12-4 and TRBJ1-5, with 7 nucleotides matching TRBD1. This receptor was identified in a man aged 18 to 35 who received the YFV17D yellow fever vaccine. The sequences come from PBMCs, collected on the day of the first yellow fever vaccination. The CDR3 loop is CASSLAGGANQPQHF. The DNA for the CDR3 is TGTGCCAGCAGTTTGGCAGGGGGAGCCAATCAGCCCCAGCATTTT.